The TCR beta chain described here comes from a study of blood T cell repertoires in COVID-19. About the study: The United States, Italy and Spain supplied acute and convalescent COVID-19 samples. Sources were T cells, B-cell-depleted T cells, or PBMCs; the material itself was cDNA or gDNA.

In the original analysis: It was from reference gene primer amplification that nucleated cell counts were estimated. The assay was immunoSEQ multiplex PCR, and TCRdb's table has in-frame clones only and misses some. D and trimming were read from the DNA, whereas the V and J calls and clone size are those reported in that table. The data show 50,000 to 70,000 clones, about 80% seen once. In this sample, this clone turned up a few times. CDR1 and CDR2 (germline): SGHAT, FQNNGV. The CDR3 is 19 amino acids. The trim removed 5 bases at V and 6 bases at J, leaving 23 bases unmatched. The rearrangement links TRBV11-2 to TRBJ2-3, with 7 bases lining up with TRBD2. The TCR sequence derives from a man over 45 with active or convalescent COVID-19. The sample comprised peripheral blood. The CDR3 sequence is CASSPGTIYDYRKVDTQYF. The CDR3 DNA reads as TGTGCCAGCAGCCCCGGGACTATCTATGATTATCGGAAAGTTGATACGCAGTATTTT.